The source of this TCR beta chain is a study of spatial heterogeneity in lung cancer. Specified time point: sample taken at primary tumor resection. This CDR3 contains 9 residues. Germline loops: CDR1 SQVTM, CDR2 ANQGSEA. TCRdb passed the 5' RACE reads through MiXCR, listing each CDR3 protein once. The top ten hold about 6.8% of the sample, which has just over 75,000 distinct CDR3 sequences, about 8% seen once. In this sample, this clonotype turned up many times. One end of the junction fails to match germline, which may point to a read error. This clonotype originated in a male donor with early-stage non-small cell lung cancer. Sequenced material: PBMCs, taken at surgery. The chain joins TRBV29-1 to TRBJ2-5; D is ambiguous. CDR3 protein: CSVQETQYF. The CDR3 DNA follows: TGCAGCGTTCAAGAGACCCAGTACTTC.